Listed here are 14 T cell receptor beta chains from one sample, sequenced in a study of blood T cell repertoires in COVID-19 (dated by TCRdb to between 2020 and 2021). The library was built by means of the immunoSEQ multiplex PCR assay. In TCRdb, the immuneACCESS table is reduced to in-frame sequences with V and J assigned. These tables do not hold every clone; where another copy was compared, an unresolved V gene accounts for under half, and the others remain unexplained. For this sample there are 43,000 or so clones; about four fifths appear just once. 5.5% to 6.5% of the sample is held by the ten biggest clonotypes. Sample: peripheral blood. These TCRs come from an elderly woman with acute or convalescent COVID-19.

This chain links TRBV6-5 with TRBJ1-3; 9 bases map to TRBD1. CDR1 is MNHEY and CDR2 is SVGAGI in the germline V gene. J lost 7 bases, V lost 2 bases, and 6 bases had no gene match. This CDR3 contains 15 residues. The CDR3 spells CASSYTGQGRNTIYF. The CDR3 nucleotides are TGTGCCAGCAGTTACACGGGACAGGGACGGAACACCATATATTTT.

J is TRBJ2-5 and V is TRBV5-1; 13 positions match TRBD2. V lost 4 bases, J lost 2 bases, and 5 bases stayed unmatched. This CDR3 spans 16 amino acids. Germline CDR1 and CDR2: SGHRS and YFSETQ. The CDR3 sequence: CASSNPTSGGQETQYF. DNA for the CDR3: TGCGCCAGCAGCAACCCGACTAGCGGGGGGCAAGAGACCCAGTACTTC. Full variable domain (remainder filled in from reference TRBV5-1 and TRBJ2-5): KAGVTQTPRYLIKTRGQQVTLSCSPISGHRSVSWYQQTPGQGLQFLFEYFSETQRNKGNFPGRFSGRQFSNSRSEMNVSTLELGDSALYLCASSNPTSGGQETQYFGPGTRLLVL.

V gene TRBV2 combines with J gene TRBJ2-3, with 15 bases that match TRBD2. Trimming took 6 bases from V and 4 from J; bases not matched to a gene: 5. Per the germline V gene, CDR1 is SNHLY and CDR2 is FYNNEI. This CDR3 has 16 amino acids. Here the CDR3 reads CASRRTSGGGADTQYF. CDR3 DNA sequence: TGTGCCAGCAGGCGGACTAGCGGGGGGGGAGCAGATACGCAGTATTTT.

The chain links TRBV19 to TRBJ1-4, with D possibly being TRBD1 (5 bases). CDR3 length equals 16 residues. Germline values: CDR1 LNHDA, CDR2 SQIVND (reference sequence). V lost 7 bases, J lost 3 bases, and 18 bases lay in between. The CDR3 nucleotides are TGTGCCAGTATGGGACTTTCTGGGAACTCTAATGAAAAACTGTTTTTT. The encoded protein is CASMGLSGNSNEKLFF.

This chain links TRBV6-6 with TRBJ1-1, with a possible D match to TRBD1 (5 bases). Trimming pared 7 bases from V and 2 bases from J, leaving 11 bases between. Germline V gives CDR1 MNHNY, CDR2 SVGAGI (reference sequence). The CDR3 covers 13 residues. This CDR3 is CASNQGANTEAFF. CDR3 DNA: TGTGCCAGCAATCAGGGTGCAAACACTGAAGCTTTCTTT.

This clone was seen once. The chain has TRBV6-5 and TRBJ2-1; maybe TRBD1 (5 bases). The V and J ends lost 2 bases and 4 bases respectively, with 6 bases between them. The germline CDR1 and CDR2 sequences are MNHEY and SVGAGI. The length of the CDR3 is 13 residues. CDR3 bases: TGTGCCAGCAGTTACGGACAATACAATGAGCAGTTCTTC. Translating it yields CASSYGQYNEQFF.

This chain links TRBV4-1 with TRBJ1-5; D is possibly TRBD1 (5 bases). CDR1 is MGHRA, CDR2 YSYEKL, per germline. The CDR3 runs 16 residues. V shed 1 base and J shed 4 bases, with 14 bases lying between them. The CDR3 sequence is CASSQGTGGPNQPQHF. CDR3 in DNA: TGCGCCAGCAGCCAAGGTACAGGAGGGCCGAATCAGCCCCAGCATTTT.

V usage is TRBV6-6 and J usage is TRBJ2-3; 9 bases match TRBD2. The CDR3 sequence is 16 residues long. Germline V gene sequence: CDR1 MNHNY, CDR2 SVGAGI (reference sequence). Trimming removed 2 bases from V and 2 bases from J; junction bases left unmatched: 5. Written as DNA, the CDR3 is TGTGCCAGCAGTTACGGTTTAGCGGGGGTCACAGATACGCAGTATTTT. Amino acid sequence: CASSYGLAGVTDTQYF.

The rearrangement joins TRBV7-2 to TRBJ2-5; 11 positions match TRBD2. Germline CDR1 is SGHTA and CDR2 is FQGNSA. Unmatched junction bases numbered 8, after V lost 1 base and J lost 1 base. The CDR3 loop spans 18 amino acids. This CDR3 reads CASSLEVLLAGAQETQYF. The CDR3, as DNA: TGTGCCAGCAGCTTAGAGGTTTTACTAGCGGGGGCCCAAGAGACCCAGTACTTC.

This sequence joins TRBV19 and TRBJ1-6, with D unresolved. Deletions cut 7 bases from V and 7 bases from J, with 11 bases between. Germline V lookup: CDR1 LNHDA, CDR2 SQIVND (reference sequence). CDR3 length equals 13 residues. This CDR3 is CASTGRPNSPLHF. DNA of the CDR3: TGTGCCAGTACGGGTAGACCAAATTCACCCCTCCACTTT.

This rearrangement joins TRBV30 to TRBJ2-5, with a tentative D call TRBD2 (7 bases). CDR1 and CDR2 from the germline V gene are GTSNPN and SVGIG (reference sequence). Trimming left V 4 bases short and J 5 bases short, with 14 bases between. This CDR3 is built from 13 residues. The CDR3 DNA reads as TGTGCCTGGATCCCCGGGGGGCGGGAGACCCAGTACTTC. Protein sequence: CAWIPGGRETQYF.

This chain connects TRBV11-2 to TRBJ2-7, with 7 bases aligning to TRBD1. The CDR3 spans 15 residues. Trimming cost V 4 bases and J 5 bases; bases outside gene matches: 11. Looked up from germline, CDR1 is SGHAT and CDR2 is FQNNGV. As DNA, the CDR3 is TGTGCCAGCAGCTCGTCCCCGACCACAGGGGACGAGCAGTACTTC. Protein sequence: CASSSSPTTGDEQYF.

This CDR3 reads CASTGGNEQFF. The CDR3 coding sequence is TGTGCCAGCACCGGGGGCAATGAGCAGTTCTTC. The genes are TRBV12-3 or TRBV12-4 and TRBJ2-1; D perhaps matches TRBD2 (6 bases). Trimming stripped 7 bases from V and 6 bases from J, with 7 bases between. The CDR3 spans 11 residues.

V usage is TRBV19 and J usage is TRBJ2-7; TRBD2 is a possible D gene (6 bases). There are 16 residues in the CDR3. CDR1 and CDR2 (germline): LNHDA, SQIVND (reference sequence). V was cut by 5 bases and J by 1 base, with 18 bases left in between. This CDR3 is CASSAVWRALSYEQYF. The CDR3, as DNA: TGTGCCAGTAGTGCTGTTTGGAGGGCCCTATCCTACGAGCAGTACTTC.